This entry lists 8 T cell receptor beta chains sequenced from one sample in a study of cytomegalovirus exposure and HLA in healthy donors. 13 Jbeta primers and 60 Vbeta primers were used for the PCR. Some clones are missing from TCRdb's copy, which holds only in-frame ones; the method was immunoSEQ multiplex PCR. This sample has 160,000 or so clones; around 75% occur once, and the top ten carry around 2.5%. The sequenced sample consisted of PBMCs. These receptor sequences come from a female donor in good health and CMV-seronegative.

This sequence joins TRBV10-2 and TRBJ1-4; TRBD1 might be the D (6 bases). This CDR3 contains 14 residues. The V gene's germline CDR1 is WSHSY and CDR2 SAAADI. Trimming pared 6 bases from V and 5 bases from J, leaving 13 bases between. The CDR3 region is CASRSKDSNEKLFF. The CDR3 bases are TGCGCCAGCAGATCCAAGGACAGCAATGAAAAACTGTTTTTT.

The chain uses TRBV5-4 and TRBJ2-3; the D gene is possibly TRBD1 (5 bases). The germline V gene has CDR1 SGHNT and CDR2 YYREEE (reference sequence). Trimming stripped 0 bases from V and 2 bases from J, with 10 bases between. CDR3 length equals 15 residues. CDR3 nucleotide sequence: TGTGCCAGCAGCTTGGCGATCAGGGACACAGATACGCAGTATTTT. Translating it yields CASSLAIRDTDTQYF. Variable domain in full (rest from reference TRBV5-4 and TRBJ2-3): ETGVTQSPTHLIKTRGQQVTLRCSSQSGHNTVSWYQQALGQGPQFIFQYYREEENGRGNFPPRFSGLQFPNYSSELNVNALELDDSALYLCASSLAIRDTDTQYFGPGTRLTVL.

This clone was counted once. The chain couples TRBV4-3 to TRBJ2-3; D gene uncertain. This CDR3 has 15 amino acids. In germline, CDR1 is LGHNA, CDR2 YSLEER. V lost 0 bases, J lost 7 bases, and 14 bases lay in between. The CDR3 spells CASSQDRSARNTQYF. CDR3 DNA: TGCGCCAGCAGCCAAGATCGGAGCGCCCGGAATACGCAGTATTTT.

This sequence joins TRBV2 and TRBJ2-5; 8 nucleotides line up with TRBD1. The CDR3 runs 13 residues. Germline CDR1 and CDR2: SNHLY and FYNNEI. After removal of 6 bases from V and 9 bases from J, the junction contained 9 bases not matched to a gene. This chain's CDR3 is CASRPDRGPAQYF. The CDR3 bases are TGTGCCAGCAGACCCGACAGGGGACCGGCCCAGTACTTC.

The rearrangement joins TRBV2 to TRBJ2-2, with TRBD2 matching over 7 bases. The germline V gene has CDR1 SNHLY and CDR2 FYNNEI. V was pared by 4 bases and J by 7 bases, with 3 bases of the junction left unmatched. The CDR3 totals 13 residues. CDR3 sequence: CASSALAYGELFF. DNA of the CDR3: TGTGCCAGCAGTGCACTAGCGTACGGGGAGCTGTTTTTT.

The V call is TRBV29-1, the J call TRBJ2-7; TRBD1 matches at 9 bases. The germline V gene has CDR1 SQVTM and CDR2 ANQGSEA. CDR3 length: 13 residues. V lost 6 bases to trimming and J lost 5 bases; unmatched junction nucleotides: 8. The CDR3 sequence is CSVGQGGLDEQYF. DNA for the CDR3: TGCAGCGTGGGACAGGGTGGGTTAGACGAGCAGTACTTC.

The V and J genes are TRBV30 and TRBJ1-2; D may be TRBD1 (6 bases). In germline, CDR1 is GTSNPN, CDR2 SVGIG (reference sequence). The CDR3 length is 13 residues. Trimming shortened V by 3 bases and J by 4 bases, and 12 bases separated the two germline ends. Here the CDR3 DNA reads TGTGCCTGGAGGGGGCAGGGGATCTATGGCTACACCTTC. Translating it yields CAWRGQGIYGYTF.

The rearrangement uses TRBV9 and TRBJ2-5, with a tentative D call TRBD2 (8 bases). Germline CDR1 reads SGDLS; CDR2 reads YYNGEE. The CDR3 is 16 residues long. V was shortened by 3 bases and J by 5 bases, with 20 bases between the two germline ends. The CDR3 bases are TGTGCCAGCAGCGCCGAAGGACAGGCGGGAGGTGAGACCCAGTACTTC. Its protein product is CASSAEGQAGGETQYF.